This TCR beta chain was profiled in a study of early T cells in non-severe SARS-CoV-2 infection. Study-wide context: Investigators sequenced bulk RNA drawn from unsorted whole blood, and chains remained unpaired.

This clonotype was counted at least ten times. What it binds is unknown. Study results and limitations: Matches to VDJdb favored anti-spike CD8 responses and missed private and CD4 specificities.

Individually, cDNA molecules had unique molecular identifiers attached to them. Each CDR3 protein is one row after TCRdb ran MiXCR on the 5' RACE reads. The top ten clones hold 9.5% to 15% of a sample with tens of thousands of distinct CDR3 sequences, about 9.3% of them seen once. The CDR3 runs to 14 residues. V lost 3 bases to trimming and J lost 5 bases, with 17 bases between them. From germline, CDR1 is DFQATT and CDR2 SNEGSKA (reference sequence). This clonotype was obtained from an adult who was a healthcare worker with PCR-confirmed SARS-CoV-2 infection or an uninfected control (not recorded which). The chain carries TRBV20-1 and TRBJ2-7; maybe TRBD2 (7 bases). The sample comprised whole blood. The CDR3 is CSASSGGDPHEQYF. The CDR3 DNA reads as TGCAGTGCTAGTTCGGGGGGCGATCCCCACGAGCAGTACTTC.